The rows below give T cell receptor beta chains drawn from one sample of a study of identical twins. TCRdb passed the 5' RACE reads through MiXCR, listing each CDR3 protein once. The top ten clones hold approximately 0.52% of a sample with around 470,000 distinct CDR3 sequences, 11% to 15% of them seen once. These sequences were also reported in another study, on yellow fever vaccine responses in identical twins.

Sequencing used CD4+ T cells sorted from blood. The receptors here all came from a young woman in good health. Each CDR3 is given with its conserved first and last residue. The D gene is left open where the match is weak. Only part of the rows carry a size: once, few, many, or a class if the clone is expanded.

.	TRBV6-1	TRBJ2-7	.	TGTGCCAGCACCTCCAAGGGGGGGTCCTACGAGCAGTACTTC	CASTSKGGSYEQYF
TRBD1	TRBV5-1	TRBJ1-2	.	TGCGCCAGCAGCTTGGCCGGGACAGGAATCTATGGCTACACCTTC	CASSLAGTGIYGYTF
.	TRBV7-7	TRBJ2-5	.	TGTGCTAGCAGCTGGTTGACCAGGACTACTCAAGAGACCCAGTACTTC	CASSWLTRTTQETQYF
.	TRBV9	TRBJ2-7	few	TGTGCCAGCAGCGCGACATTCAGCTCCTACGAGCAGTACTTC	CASSATFSSYEQYF
.	TRBV14	TRBJ1-4	few	TGTGCCAGCAGCCAGGATCCATATGAAAAACTGTTTTTT	CASSQDPYEKLFF
TRBD1	TRBV6-5	TRBJ1-1	.	TGTGCCAGCAGTGCACTGACAGGGGAAGCTTTCTTT	CASSALTGEAFF
.	TRBV2	TRBJ2-7	many	TGTGCCAGCAGTAAACAGGGTGGCGAGCAGTACTTC	CASSKQGGEQYF
TRBD1	TRBV7-2	TRBJ1-4	many	TGTGCCAGCAGCCATCCGACAGGGACCAATGAAAAACTGTTTTTT	CASSHPTGTNEKLFF
.	TRBV24-1	TRBJ2-2	many	TGTGCCACCAGTGACCCCCGCTACGGGGAGCTGTTTTTT	CATSDPRYGELFF
TRBD1	TRBV6-1	TRBJ2-7	.	TGTGCCAGCACCCAGCCAGGGGGCCACGAGCAGTACTTC	CASTQPGGHEQYF
.	TRBV12-3/TRBV12-4	TRBJ2-5	few	TGTGCCAGCAGTGGATACGGACAGCAAGAAGAGACCCAGTACTTC	CASSGYGQQEETQYF
.	TRBV11-2	TRBJ2-3	few	TGTGCCAGCAGCTTAGTGTTAGGAGATACGCAGTATTTT	CASSLVLGDTQYF
.	TRBV12-3/TRBV12-4	TRBJ2-3	.	TGTGCCAGCAGCCAAGGGACCGTGGGGGATACGCAGTATTTT	CASSQGTVGDTQYF
TRBD1	TRBV6-1	TRBJ2-6	once	TGTGCCAGCAGCGGTAGGGACAGGGCTGGGGCCAACGTCCTGACTTTC	CASSGRDRAGANVLTF
TRBD1	TRBV7-9	TRBJ1-2	.	TGTGCCAGCAGCCCGCGGACAGGAGATGGCTACACCTTC	CASSPRTGDGYTF
TRBD2	TRBV7-8	TRBJ2-3	.	TGTGCCAGCAGCCCTCCGGGACTAGGCACAGATACGCAGTATTTT	CASSPPGLGTDTQYF
.	TRBV6-5	TRBJ1-5	.	TGTGCCAGCAGTTACGATCCTTCAAATCAGCCCCAGCATTTT	CASSYDPSNQPQHF
TRBD2	TRBV7-9	TRBJ2-7	few	TGTGCCAGCAGCTACGGGACTAGCTCCTACGAGCAGTACTTC	CASSYGTSSYEQYF
.	TRBV12-5	TRBJ2-1	.	TGTGCTAGTTCCCCCGGGGCCCCCTACAATGAGCAGTTCTTC	CASSPGAPYNEQFF
TRBD1	TRBV6-5	TRBJ1-6	few	TGTGCCAGCAGTTCCAGCAAGGGACAGTATAATTCACCCCTCCACTTT	CASSSSKGQYNSPLHF
TRBD2	TRBV7-2	TRBJ2-7	few	TGTGCCAGCAGCTTAAGGGCGGGAGCCGAGCAGTACTTC	CASSLRAGAEQYF
TRBD1	TRBV28	TRBJ2-3	.	TGTGCCAGCAGTCTCACCGGGACAGGGGGCGCAGATACGCAGTATTTT	CASSLTGTGGADTQYF
.	TRBV5-1	TRBJ2-3	few	TGCGCCAGCAGCCTCACAGGGTGGGATACGCAGTATTTT	CASSLTGWDTQYF
.	TRBV28	TRBJ1-2	many	TGTGCCAGCACCTTGGGGACCGACTATGGCTACACCTTC	CASTLGTDYGYTF
.	TRBV12-3/TRBV12-4	TRBJ2-3	many	TGTGCCAGCAGTATCGGGATGGATACGCAGTATTTT	CASSIGMDTQYF
TRBD1	TRBV28	TRBJ2-7	.	TGTGCCAGCAGCCCGGAAGTGACAGGGACCTACGAGCAGTACTTC	CASSPEVTGTYEQYF
.	TRBV4-2	TRBJ1-1	few	TGTGCCAGCAGCGCCCCAGAAAGTCCTGAAGCTTTCTTT	CASSAPESPEAFF
TRBD2	TRBV12-5	TRBJ2-5	.	TGTGCTAGTGGTTTGGTTGTAGCGGGGGACGTCCAAGAGACCCAGTACTTC	CASGLVVAGDVQETQYF
.	TRBV7-2	TRBJ2-3	many	TGTGCCAGCAGCCGAATTCAACAGGGCGGCACGCAGTATTTT	CASSRIQQGGTQYF
.	TRBV6-5	TRBJ1-1	.	TGTGCCAGCAGTTGGGGACTGCACACTGAAGCTTTCTTT	CASSWGLHTEAFF
TRBD1	TRBV5-1	TRBJ2-3	few	TGCGCCAGCAGCTTGACACAGGGGGACGATACGCAGTATTTT	CASSLTQGDDTQYF
TRBD1	TRBV6-4	TRBJ2-7	.	TGTGCCAGCAGATCCGGACAGGGGGCCTACGAGCAGTACTTC	CASRSGQGAYEQYF
TRBD2	TRBV20-1	TRBJ2-2	few	TGCAGTGCTAGTGGTAGCGGGGGTTACACCGGGGAGCTGTTTTTT	CSASGSGGYTGELFF
.	TRBV20-1	TRBJ2-2	.	TGCAGTGCTAGAGATGGTAGGCAGGCCGGGGAGCTGTTTTTT	CSARDGRQAGELFF
TRBD1	TRBV12-5	TRBJ2-1	few	TGTGCTAGACCGGGACAGGTAGCGGCTGAGCAGTTCTTC	CARPGQVAAEQFF
.	TRBV21-1	TRBJ2-5	.	TGTGCCAGCAGCCCCCCTGGGGGTGGAGAGACCCAGTACTTC	CASSPPGGGETQYF
TRBD2	TRBV7-6	TRBJ2-1	.	TGTGCCAGCAGCTTAGGCGGGGGGATGAGCTACAATGAGCAGTTCTTC	CASSLGGGMSYNEQFF
.	TRBV28	TRBJ2-1	many	TGTGCCAGCAGCCTCATCTACAATGAGCAGTTCTTC	CASSLIYNEQFF
.	TRBV12-3/TRBV12-4	TRBJ1-2	.	TGTGCCAGCAGTACAGCCTATGGCTACACCTTC	CASSTAYGYTF